The rows below give T cell receptor beta chains drawn from one sample of a study of T cell responses to AZD1222 COVID-19 vaccine. TCRdb keeps only in-frame clones here, not all; method: immunoSEQ multiplex PCR. The sample records around 130,000 clones, roughly 86% being singletons. Sequenced here: peripheral blood, sampled on day 0 of AZD1222 vaccination. Source of these receptors: an adult in good health. The CDR3 runs from the conserved cysteine through the conserved F or W. Fields, in order: CDR3 DNA, CDR3 protein, clone size, V gene, J gene, D gene. The D gene is left open where the match is weak. Part of the rows lack a size; the others show once, few, many or a class for expanded clones.

TGCGCCAGCAGCACCGACCAAATTAGGGAACAGATTCGGAGCAATCAGCCCCAGCATTTT	CASSTDQIREQIRSNQPQHF	.	TRBV5-1	TRBJ1-5	.
TGCGCCAGCAGCTTGGTGCCAGAACCCGAGCGGGGGACCGGGGAGCTGTTTTTT	CASSLVPEPERGTGELFF	.	TRBV5-1	TRBJ2-2	TRBD2
TGTGCCAGCAGCACCCAAACAGGAGTCACTGAAGCTTTCTTT	CASSTQTGVTEAFF	.	TRBV7-2	TRBJ1-1	.
TGTGCCAGCAGCTTATTCGGGGGGCCGGCAGATACGCAGTATTTT	CASSLFGGPADTQYF	once	TRBV7-6	TRBJ2-3	.
TGTGCCAGCAGTGCGTGGGGGCACGAAGAGACCCAGTACTTC	CASSAWGHEETQYF	.	TRBV2	TRBJ2-5	.
TGTGCCAGCAGTGAAACAGGGGGGCGAAAACTGTTTTTT	CASSETGGRKLFF	.	TRBV6-1	TRBJ1-4	TRBD1
TGTGCCACCAGTGATATCTCAAAGGGGGAGACCCAGTACTTC	CATSDISKGETQYF	.	TRBV24-1	TRBJ2-5	.
TGCAGCGTTGTGGCGGCAGGGGAATACTATGGCTACACCTTC	CSVVAAGEYYGYTF	.	TRBV29-1	TRBJ1-2	.
TGTGCCAGCAGCTATCGGGACAGGGACGGATATAGTTCACCCCTCCACTTT	CASSYRDRDGYSSPLHF	.	TRBV7-9	TRBJ1-6	TRBD1
TGTGCCAGTAGTTTCGAGCGGGGGGGCACCGGGGAGCTGTTTTTT	CASSFERGGTGELFF	.	TRBV19	TRBJ2-2	TRBD2
TGTGCCAGCAGCCTCGGACTAGGCCTAGATACGCAGTATTTT	CASSLGLGLDTQYF	once	TRBV7-3	TRBJ2-3	TRBD2
TGTGCCAGCAGACTCAACTACGAGCAGTACTTC	CASRLNYEQYF	.	TRBV6-5	TRBJ2-7	.
TGCGCCAGCAGCTTGGAACCGCGCGATCAGCCCCAGCATTTT	CASSLEPRDQPQHF	.	TRBV5-1	TRBJ1-5	.
TGTGCCAGCAGCTTAGGAGGCGGGAACTCCTACGAGCAGTACTTC	CASSLGGGNSYEQYF	.	TRBV11-1	TRBJ2-7	.
TGTGCCAGCAGTTACTCCACAGGGGGCAATCAGCCCCAGCATTTT	CASSYSTGGNQPQHF	few	TRBV6-2/TRBV6-3	TRBJ1-5	TRBD1
TGTGCCAGCAGATACGGGACAGGGGGTAATGAACTCTTC	CASRYGTGGNELF	.	TRBV2	TRBJ2-1	TRBD1
TGTGCCAGTAAGACTAGCGGGGGGTCCCCCTACGAGCAGTACTTC	CASKTSGGSPYEQYF	.	TRBV19	TRBJ2-7	TRBD2
TGTGCCAGCACGGGGGGTGAAGCTTTCTTT	CASTGGEAFF	.	TRBV2	TRBJ1-1	.
TGTGCCAGCAGCCTCTACAGGAGCGAGCAGTACTTC	CASSLYRSEQYF	few	TRBV21-1	TRBJ2-7	.
TGTGCCAGTAGTATAGGTTCCAGGCTCAATCAGCCCCAGCATTTT	CASSIGSRLNQPQHF	few	TRBV19	TRBJ1-5	.
TGTGCCAGCAGCCCCCGTATTAGCGGGGGTGAGACCCAGTACTTC	CASSPRISGGETQYF	.	TRBV9	TRBJ2-5	TRBD2
TGTGCCAGCAGCTGGGGACTAGCGGGGATAAACAATGAGCAGTTCTTC	CASSWGLAGINNEQFF	.	TRBV5-6	TRBJ2-1	TRBD2
TGTGCCATCAGTGAACGGGGTTTCTACTCACCCCTCCACTTT	CAISERGFYSPLHF	.	TRBV10-3	TRBJ1-6	.
TGCAGCGTTGAATTCGTCTCGATGAACACTGAAGCTTTCTTT	CSVEFVSMNTEAFF	.	TRBV29-1	TRBJ1-1	.
TGTGCCAGCAGTTTAACCAATAACTATGGCTACACCTTC	CASSLTNNYGYTF	.	TRBV28	TRBJ1-2	.
TGTGCCAGCAGTGAAGCAGTGAGAACAGGGACCTACGAGCAGTACTTC	CASSEAVRTGTYEQYF	.	TRBV6-1	TRBJ2-7	.
TGTGCCAGCAGCTTGGTCGCACTAAAGAACACCGGGGAGCTGTTTTTT	CASSLVALKNTGELFF	.	TRBV5-5	TRBJ2-2	.
TGTGCCACACGGGACAGGGCGAACACCGGGGAGCTGTTTTTT	CATRDRANTGELFF	.	TRBV15	TRBJ2-2	TRBD1
TGCGCCAGCAGCCAAGATATTGACCGTAGTTACGAGCAGTACTTC	CASSQDIDRSYEQYF	.	TRBV4-3	TRBJ2-7	.
TGTGCCAGCAGCTATATTGGACAGGACTCTGGAAACACCATATATTTT	CASSYIGQDSGNTIYF	.	TRBV2	TRBJ1-3	TRBD1
TGTGCCAGCAGCTTTTCGGGCGGGGGGTATCAAGAGACCCAGTACTTC	CASSFSGGGYQETQYF	.	TRBV11-2	TRBJ2-5	TRBD2
TGTGCCAGCAGCCTTTCGCGGGGAGTCTACAATGAGCAGTTCTTC	CASSLSRGVYNEQFF	.	TRBV7-6	TRBJ2-1	.
TGTGCCAGCAGTGCCCAGGTGACCCAACCGTCTGGAAACACCATATATTTT	CASSAQVTQPSGNTIYF	.	TRBV28	TRBJ1-3	.
TGTGCCAGCAGCTCGCTCGGACAGGTAGCCTACGAGCAGTACTTC	CASSSLGQVAYEQYF	.	TRBV7-2	TRBJ2-7	TRBD1
TGTGCCAGCAGCTCGGAGACCGGTGGTGAGCAGTTCTTC	CASSSETGGEQFF	.	TRBV5-4	TRBJ2-1	.
TGTGCCTGGAGTGTACTCACCAATGGCTACACCTTC	CAWSVLTNGYTF	.	TRBV30	TRBJ1-2	.
TGTGCCAGCAGCGTAGGGGTTAGCGGAGCCTACGAGCAGTACTTC	CASSVGVSGAYEQYF	.	TRBV9	TRBJ2-7	.
TGCGCCAGCAGCTTTGGGACAGGGGATGGCTACACCTTC	CASSFGTGDGYTF	.	TRBV5-1	TRBJ1-2	TRBD1
TGTGCCACCAGCCGTCTCGGGAACACTGAAGCTTTCTTT	CATSRLGNTEAFF	.	TRBV15	TRBJ1-1	.
TGCAGCGTTACCCGGGTCGAAAACGAAAAACTGTTTTTT	CSVTRVENEKLFF	.	TRBV29-1	TRBJ1-4	.
TGTGCCAGCAGTGAAGGCCCAGCGGGAGGGGGGAGCGAGCAGTACTTC	CASSEGPAGGGSEQYF	.	TRBV6-1	TRBJ2-7	TRBD2
TGTGCCAGCACCATAGGAGGGGGCCTGTCTGAAGCTTTCTTT	CASTIGGGLSEAFF	.	TRBV6-5	TRBJ1-1	TRBD1
TGTGCCAGCAGGGGACAGGGGGCGCGAGGCTACACCTTC	CASRGQGARGYTF	.	TRBV2	TRBJ1-2	TRBD1
TGTGCCAGCAGAGACTCCGGGACAGCAACGCGCTATGGCTACACCTTC	CASRDSGTATRYGYTF	.	TRBV9	TRBJ1-2	TRBD1
TGTGCCAGTAGTGCCTCGGGACAGGGCAATCAGCCCCAGCATTTT	CASSASGQGNQPQHF	.	TRBV19	TRBJ1-5	TRBD1
TGTGCCAGCAGCAGGGGACCGCAATTCCTCGAGCAGTACTTC	CASSRGPQFLEQYF	few	TRBV7-2	TRBJ2-7	.
TGTGCCAGCAGCTCGTGGGCTAGTAACAATGAGCAGTTCTTC	CASSSWASNNEQFF	once	TRBV9	TRBJ2-1	.
TGTGCCAGCCGATGGGGACAGGAGAGTAGTTCACCCCTCCACTTT	CASRWGQESSSPLHF	few	TRBV5-5	TRBJ1-6	TRBD1
TGTGCCACCAGTGAAGGGGCCCGCTACGAGCAGTACTTC	CATSEGARYEQYF	once	TRBV24-1	TRBJ2-7	.
TGTGCCATCAGTGAGCAGGGGTCGAACACCGGGGAGCTGTTTTTT	CAISEQGSNTGELFF	.	TRBV10-3	TRBJ2-2	.
TGCGCCAGCAGCTTGGGGTTCGGAACTTACAATGAGCAGTTCTTC	CASSLGFGTYNEQFF	.	TRBV5-1	TRBJ2-1	.
TGTGCCAGCAGCTCCCTAGACATTACGGACTACGAGCAGTACTTC	CASSSLDITDYEQYF	.	TRBV7-9	TRBJ2-7	.
TGTGCCAGCAGCCACGACAGCAGGGGGCGAACTGAAGCTTTCTTT	CASSHDSRGRTEAFF	few	TRBV7-9	TRBJ1-1	TRBD1
TGTGCCAGCAGTCACGACCGGGACTCCTCATATAATTCACCCCTCCACTTT	CASSHDRDSSYNSPLHF	.	TRBV27	TRBJ1-6	.
TGTGCCAGCAGCCAAAAAGGGACAGGTATTTGGAATTCACCCCTCCACTTT	CASSQKGTGIWNSPLHF	.	TRBV5-4	TRBJ1-6	TRBD1
TGTGCCAGCAGTTTCGACGGGAGCTCCTACGAGCAGTACTTC	CASSFDGSSYEQYF	.	TRBV6-2/TRBV6-3	TRBJ2-7	.
TGCAGTGCTAGAGAAAAATACGAGCAGTACTTC	CSAREKYEQYF	.	TRBV20-1	TRBJ2-7	.
TGTGCCAGCAGCGTAGGACCGTCGAACACTGAAGCTTTCTTT	CASSVGPSNTEAFF	.	TRBV9	TRBJ1-1	.
TGTGCCATCAGTGAGTCGGGACAGGGCCTTGGCTACACCTTC	CAISESGQGLGYTF	.	TRBV10-3	TRBJ1-2	TRBD1
TGCGCCAGCAGCGCAGGGGGCGCAATGACCGGGGAGCTGTTTTTT	CASSAGGAMTGELFF	.	TRBV5-1	TRBJ2-2	TRBD1